Each of the 20 T cell receptor beta chains below was sequenced from the same sample in a study of siplizumab effects on memory and regulatory T cells (dated by TCRdb to about 2019). Library method: the immunoSEQ multiplex PCR assay. TCRdb took this table from immuneACCESS and kept in-frame rearrangements with V and J called. Such tables lack part of the clones; where checked against another copy, unresolved V genes explain under half of the gap, and the rest is unexplained. The sample contains around 97,000 clones, 85% to 95% of them found a single time. Jointly, the top ten make up 1% to 1.5% of the sample. The sample comprised non-Treg CD4+ T cells sorted from blood. The cell subset or site label on this specimen signifies: FACS-sorted unstimulated CD4+ non-regulatory T cells. The origin of the receptors is a human donor in good health.

The V gene is TRBV19, the J gene TRBJ2-7; D gene unclear. The CDR3 extends over 13 amino acids. With 4 bases removed from V and 4 bases from J, the gap between germline ends came to 11 bases. Germline CDR1 reads LNHDA; CDR2 reads SQIVND (reference sequence). As DNA, the CDR3 is TGTGCCAGTAGTACAGCCGGGCAATACGAGCAGTACTTC. Translated: CASSTAGQYEQYF.

The J gene is TRBJ2-6, the V gene TRBV6-1; 7 bases map to TRBD2. The CDR3 is 16 amino acids. The germline CDR1 and CDR2 sequences are MNHNS and SASEGT. After removal of 4 bases from V and 4 bases from J, the junction contained 7 bases not matched to a gene. The CDR3 nucleotides are TGTGCCAGCAGTGCGTACCGGGGGGTCGGGGCCAACGTCCTGACTTTC. Residues: CASSAYRGVGANVLTF.

This rearrangement joins TRBV19 to TRBJ1-1, with D tentatively TRBD1 (5 bases). CDR3 length: 13 amino acids. With 3 bases removed from V and 6 bases from J, the gap between germline ends came to 11 bases. CDR1 and CDR2 from the germline V gene are LNHDA and SQIVND (reference sequence). The chain's CDR3 is CASSIEGSAEAFF. CDR3 coding DNA: TGTGCCAGTAGTATTGAGGGGAGTGCTGAAGCTTTCTTT. Variable domain in full (rest from reference TRBV19 and TRBJ1-1): DGGITQSPKYLFRKEGQNVTLSCEQNLNHDAMYWYRQDPGQGLRLIYYSQIVNDFQKGDIAEGYSVSREKKESFPLTVTSAQKNPTAFYLCASSIEGSAEAFFGQGTRLTVV.

This clone turned up a few times. The CDR3 sequence is CASSLYSRFGTGAAYEQYF. DNA for the CDR3: TGCGCCAGCAGCTTGTACTCCCGGTTTGGTACAGGGGCGGCCTACGAGCAGTACTTC. The V gene is TRBV5-1, the J gene TRBJ2-7, with 7 bases lining up with TRBD1. The V segment lost 1 base and the J segment 2 bases; nucleotides outside the gene matches: 18. The CDR3 loop spans 19 amino acids. The germline gives CDR1 SGHRS, CDR2 YFSETQ. The variable domain in full, with the rest retrieved from reference TRBV5-1 and TRBJ2-7, is KAGVTQTPRYLIKTRGQQVTLSCSPISGHRSVSWYQQTPGQGLQFLFEYFSETQRNKGNFPGRFSGRQFSNSRSEMNVSTLELGDSALYLCASSLYSRFGTGAAYEQYFGPGTRLTVT.

V usage is TRBV6-5 and J usage is TRBJ2-7; 13 nucleotides match TRBD2. Trimming removed 5 bases from V and 4 bases from J; junction bases left unmatched: 2. The CDR3 sequence is 14 residues long. In germline, CDR1 is MNHEY, CDR2 SVGAGI. The CDR3 bases are TGTGCCAGCAGTCGGACTAGCGGGAGTTACGAGCAGTACTTC. Translation gives CASSRTSGSYEQYF.

V and J are TRBV6-1 and TRBJ1-5; the D is unclear. The germline CDR1 and CDR2 sequences are MNHNS and SASEGT. The CDR3 contains 13 residues. V was pared by 7 bases and J by 9 bases, with 16 bases between. The CDR3 here is CASKRFGVRPQHF. CDR3 sequence (DNA): TGTGCCAGCAAACGATTCGGAGTTCGGCCCCAGCATTTT.

The V gene is TRBV5-1, the J gene TRBJ2-5; 7 bases line up with TRBD1. From germline, CDR1 is SGHRS and CDR2 YFSETQ. The CDR3 spans 13 residues. Trimming removed 5 bases from V and 5 bases from J; junction bases left unmatched: 6. The DNA of the CDR3 is TGCGCCAGCAGAATGACAGGGATGGAGACCCAGTACTTC. Protein sequence: CASRMTGMETQYF.

The V call is TRBV28, the J call TRBJ1-2; a weak D match, TRBD1 (6 bases). V gave up 2 bases and J gave up 0 bases, with 13 bases separating them. CDR3 length: 16 residues. CDR1 is MDHEN and CDR2 is SYDVKM in the germline V gene. The CDR3 coding sequence is TGTGCCAGCAGTTTAGGACAGCGCCTAGCTAACTATGGCTACACCTTC. It specifies CASSLGQRLANYGYTF.

The chain carries TRBV19 and TRBJ2-4, with D tentatively TRBD1 (5 bases). The CDR3 length is 13 residues. V gave up 7 bases and J gave up 0 bases, with 7 bases separating them. Looked up from germline, CDR1 is LNHDA and CDR2 is SQIVND (reference sequence). CDR3 coding DNA: TGTGCCAGTAAGGGGCGAGCCAAAAACATTCAGTACTTC. Translating gives CASKGRAKNIQYF.

This rearrangement joins TRBV28 to TRBJ1-1; 7 nucleotides align to TRBD1. This CDR3 has 14 residues. The V gene's germline CDR1 is MDHEN and CDR2 SYDVKM. V was clipped by 2 bases and J by 3 bases; unmatched bases: 3. The CDR3 spells CASSLQGGHTEAFF. CDR3 DNA sequence: TGTGCCAGCAGTTTACAGGGGGGGCACACTGAAGCTTTCTTT.

This chain uses TRBV29-1 with TRBJ1-1; no firm D call. Germline assignment: CDR1 SQVTM and CDR2 ANQGSEA. Trimming shortened V by 4 bases and J by 0 bases, and 15 bases separated the two germline ends. CDR3 size: 15 residues. CDR3 amino acids: CSVVELLVVNTEAFF. CDR3 nucleotide sequence: TGCAGCGTTGTAGAGTTGCTGGTGGTGAACACTGAAGCTTTCTTT.

As to this clone: One end of the junction varies from germline; a read error may be responsible. The genes are TRBV5-1 and TRBJ2-3; 8 bases agree with TRBD1. CDR3 length: 15 amino acids. CDR1 SGHRS and CDR2 YFSETQ come from the germline V gene. Here the CDR3 DNA reads TGCGTCAGCAGGCCGGGACAGGCCGGCACAGATACGCAGTATTTT. Translating gives CVSRPGQAGTDTQYF.

This chain connects TRBV7-2 to TRBJ2-7; 8 bases match TRBD2. This CDR3 has 15 amino acids. J lost 6 bases, V lost 6 bases, and 13 bases had no gene match. Germline CDR1 SGHTA, CDR2 FQGNSA. CDR3 sequence reads: CASRTESGSFGEQYF. The CDR3 bases are TGTGCCAGCAGGACTGAAAGCGGGAGCTTTGGCGAGCAGTACTTC.

V is TRBV5-5 and J is TRBJ1-1, with D hard to call. Deletions cut 4 bases from V and 2 bases from J, with 12 bases between. The germline V gene has CDR1 SGHKS and CDR2 YYEKEE (reference sequence). This CDR3 is 14 amino acids long. The CDR3, as DNA: TGTGCCAGCAGCACCCATAGAATTAACACTGAAGCTTTCTTT. It yields the protein CASSTHRINTEAFF.

This chain connects TRBV5-1 to TRBJ1-2, with D possibly matching TRBD1 (5 bases). The CDR3 length is 14 residues. The V and J ends lost 4 bases and 0 bases respectively, with 10 bases between them. Germline V CDR1 and CDR2: SGHRS, YFSETQ. In DNA, the CDR3 is TGCGCCAGCAGCCCAGGGAGCTCTAACTATGGCTACACCTTC. Protein product: CASSPGSSNYGYTF.

This clone was detected once. The rearrangement joins TRBV5-1 to TRBJ2-5; D uncertain. Trimming stripped 4 bases from V and 3 bases from J, with 4 bases between. CDR3 length: 11 residues. Germline V CDR1 and CDR2: SGHRS, YFSETQ. CDR3 sequence: CASSREETQYF. The DNA for the CDR3 is TGCGCCAGCAGCAGGGAAGAGACCCAGTACTTC.

In nucleotides, the CDR3 is TGTGCCAGCAGTGACCGGTCGGTTGGCTACACCTTC. It is translated as CASSDRSVGYTF. The chain couples TRBV2 to TRBJ1-2; D remains ambiguous. V dropped 3 bases and J dropped 7 bases, with 9 bases sitting between them. The CDR3 extends over 12 amino acids. Germline lookup yields CDR1 SNHLY and CDR2 FYNNEI.

The CDR3 protein is CASSLDQGGYNEQFF. The CDR3 coding sequence is TGTGCCAGCAGCTTGGATCAGGGTGGGTACAATGAGCAGTTCTTC. This chain uses TRBV5-8 with TRBJ2-1, with D possibly being TRBD1 (5 bases). The CDR3 is made up of 15 amino acids. The germline CDR1 and CDR2 sequences are SGHTS and YDEGEE. V was cut by 0 bases and J by 4 bases, with 11 bases left in between.

The J gene is TRBJ2-5, the V gene TRBV5-1, with a possible D match to TRBD2 (6 bases). In germline, CDR1 is SGHRS, CDR2 YFSETQ. The CDR3 has 14 amino acids. V dropped 2 bases and J dropped 4 bases, with 12 bases sitting between them. CDR3 sequence: CASSFQLAGETQYF. For the CDR3, the DNA is TGCGCCAGCAGCTTTCAACTAGCAGGAGAGACCCAGTACTTC.

The chain joins TRBV9 to TRBJ2-3; D possibly corresponds to TRBD1 (6 bases). The CDR3 is made up of 16 amino acids. Trimming left V 0 bases short and J 0 bases short, with 11 bases between. Germline assignment: CDR1 SGDLS and CDR2 YYNGEE. The CDR3 region has the DNA TGTGCCAGCAGCGTAGGCCAGGGGCTTAGCACAGATACGCAGTATTTT. This gives the protein CASSVGQGLSTDTQYF. The full variable domain, in which reference TRBV9 and TRBJ2-3 provide the parts outside the CDR3, is DSGVTQTPKHLITATGQRVTLRCSPRSGDLSVYWYQQSLDQGLQFLIQYYNGEERAKGNILERFSAQQFPDLHSELNLSSLELGDSALYFCASSVGQGLSTDTQYFGPGTRLTVL.